The 21 T cell receptor beta chains listed next were all sequenced from one sample in a study of technical replicates of blood from a handful of donors. Only in-frame clones appear in the TCRdb table, and some are missing; sequencing was by immunoSEQ multiplex PCR. The sample consists of tens of thousands of clones, 90% of them appearing once. Sequencing input: PBMCs. These receptor sequences come from a human donor in good health. Some clones in this sample may be carry-over from other donors' samples.

The J gene is TRBJ2-3, the V gene TRBV5-1, with 7 nucleotides matching TRBD1. The germline gives CDR1 SGHRS, CDR2 YFSETQ. The CDR3 has 15 residues. The V and J ends lost 4 bases and 0 bases, in that order; junction bases with no gene match: 5. In DNA form, the CDR3 reads TGCGCCAGCAGCATTCCGACAGGGAGCACAGATACGCAGTATTTT. Its protein is CASSIPTGSTDTQYF.

The chain combines TRBV7-2 with TRBJ2-1, with 7 bases fitting TRBD1. Germline V CDR1 and CDR2: SGHTA, FQGNSA. This CDR3 contains 13 residues. V shed 6 bases and J 7 bases; nucleotides not matched to a gene: 6. CDR3 in DNA: TGTGCCAGCAGACAGGGGTTAGGGAATGAGCAGTTCTTC. It yields the protein CASRQGLGNEQFF. The full variable domain, rest sourced from reference TRBV7-2 and TRBJ2-1, is GAGVSQSPSNKVTEKGKDVELRCDPISGHTALYWYRQSLGQGLEFLIYFQGNSAPDKSGLPSDRFSAERTGGSVSTLTIQRTQQEDSAVYLCASRQGLGNEQFFGPGTRLTVL.

The rearrangement joins TRBV28 to TRBJ1-3; 7 bases fit TRBD1. V lost 5 bases to trimming and J lost 2 bases; unmatched junction nucleotides: 3. Germline values: CDR1 MDHEN, CDR2 SYDVKM. This CDR3 has 14 residues. CDR3 in amino acids: CASSEGAAGNTIYF. The CDR3 coding sequence is TGTGCCAGCAGTGAGGGGGCGGCTGGAAACACCATATATTTT.

The CDR3 DNA sequence: TGTGCCAGCAGCGCCTTGCGGGGGGCCGATACGCAGTATTTT. Translation gives CASSALRGADTQYF. The chain recombines TRBV7-3 with TRBJ2-3; 8 bases align to TRBD2. The CDR3 spans 14 residues. Trimming took 5 bases from V and 6 from J; bases not matched to a gene: 7. Germline lookup yields CDR1 SGHTA and CDR2 FQGTGA.

V gene TRBV5-6 combines with J gene TRBJ2-7, with 9 nucleotides matching TRBD1. Unmatched junction bases numbered 4, after V lost 3 bases and J lost 0 bases. The CDR3 contains 15 residues. Per germline, CDR1 SGHDT and CDR2 YYEEEE. In DNA, the CDR3 is TGTGCCAGCAGCTGGCTGGGACAGGGCTCCTACGAGCAGTACTTC. Residues: CASSWLGQGSYEQYF.

This chain links TRBV2 with TRBJ2-3, with D perhaps TRBD2 (5 bases). CDR3 length equals 13 residues. V lost 7 bases and J 0 bases, leaving 8 bases between the germline ends. Germline-derived CDR1 and CDR2 are SNHLY and FYNNEI. CDR3 sequence: CASKLVSTDTQYF. CDR3 DNA sequence: TGTGCCAGCAAACTAGTTAGCACAGATACGCAGTATTTT. The full variable domain, completed using reference TRBV2 and TRBJ2-3, is EPEVTQTPSHQVTQMGQEVILRCVPISNHLYFYWYRQILGQKVEFLVSFYNNEISEKSEIFDDQFSVERPDGSNFTLKIRSTKLEDSAMYFCASKLVSTDTQYFGPGTRLTVL.

The chain recombines TRBV7-2 with TRBJ2-1; 9 bases map to TRBD1. Germline V gives CDR1 SGHTA, CDR2 FQGNSA. The CDR3 contains 17 residues. J gave up 7 bases and V 6 bases, and 16 bases lay outside the gene matches. The CDR3 here is CASSLYAGTGSLNEQFF. In DNA form, the CDR3 reads TGTGCCAGCAGTCTCTACGCCGGGACAGGGAGTTTGAATGAGCAGTTCTTC.

The rearrangement uses TRBV7-2 and TRBJ2-5, with 7 bases fitting TRBD2. The CDR3 contains 15 residues. Unmatched junction bases numbered 6, after V lost 0 bases and J lost 5 bases. Germline V gene data show CDR1 as SGHTA and CDR2 as FQGNSA. This chain's CDR3 is CASSLAAGVGETQYF. The CDR3 DNA sequence: TGTGCCAGCAGCTTAGCGGCGGGAGTGGGGGAGACCCAGTACTTC.

This chain connects TRBV4-1 to TRBJ1-1; no firm D call. Germline V lookup: CDR1 MGHRA, CDR2 YSYEKL. The CDR3 totals 14 residues. Trimming pared 3 bases from V and 0 bases from J, leaving 8 bases between. The CDR3, as DNA: TGCGCCAGCAGCCACGGAGAACTGAACACTGAAGCTTTCTTT. Translating gives CASSHGELNTEAFF.

The chain is built from TRBV15 and TRBJ2-5; 10 bases are a match to TRBD1. This CDR3 is built from 15 residues. V lost 5 bases to trimming and J lost 0 bases; unmatched junction nucleotides: 3. The germline CDR1 and CDR2 sequences are LNHNV and YYDKDF (reference sequence). The CDR3 bases are TGTGCCACCAGCCCGACAGGGGGCCACCAAGAGACCCAGTACTTC. Protein sequence: CATSPTGGHQETQYF.

The chain links TRBV10-3 to TRBJ1-1, with TRBD1 matching over 7 bases. CDR1 is ENHRY and CDR2 is SYGVKD in the germline V gene. The CDR3 sequence is 15 residues long. V lost 10 bases, J lost 5 bases, and 16 bases stayed unmatched. In DNA form, the CDR3 reads TGTGCCACCACGCTCGCAGTGACAGGGTATACTGAAGCTTTCTTT. As protein: CATTLAVTGYTEAFF.

V and J are TRBV7-3 and TRBJ2-1; TRBD1 is a possible D gene (5 bases). Trimming pared 3 bases from V and 8 bases from J, leaving 11 bases between. Per the germline V gene, CDR1 is SGHTA and CDR2 is FQGTGA. The CDR3 consists of 13 residues. CDR3 in amino acids: CASSFDSHDEQFF. The CDR3 DNA reads as TGTGCCAGCAGCTTCGACAGCCACGATGAGCAGTTCTTC.

The V gene is TRBV7-3, the J gene TRBJ2-7; 7 nucleotides agree with TRBD1. The trim removed 9 bases at V and 2 bases at J, leaving 7 bases unmatched. The germline V gene encodes CDR1 SGHTA and CDR2 FQGTGA. The CDR3 is 13 amino acids. DNA for the CDR3: TGTGCCAGGCGCCGACAGGGTACCTACGAGCAGTACTTC. Protein: CARRRQGTYEQYF.

Only a few counts were recorded for this clone. The chain combines TRBV30 with TRBJ2-3; maybe TRBD2 (8 bases). V was shortened by 1 base and J by 3 bases, with 14 bases between the two germline ends. CDR1 is GTSNPN, CDR2 SVGIG, per germline (reference sequence). The CDR3 loop spans 15 amino acids. The CDR3, as DNA: TGTGCCTGGAGTGGGGTAGCGGGACAGACAGATACGCAGTATTTT. Protein sequence: CAWSGVAGQTDTQYF.

This chain joins TRBV7-2 and TRBJ1-4; the match to TRBD1 covers 7 bases. V was pared by 6 bases and J by 4 bases, with 5 bases of the junction left unmatched. This CDR3 is built from 14 residues. Germline CDR1 reads SGHTA; CDR2 reads FQGNSA. CDR3 protein: CASSMDRINEKLFF. DNA for the CDR3: TGTGCCAGCAGTATGGACAGGATTAATGAAAAACTGTTTTTT.

This rearrangement joins TRBV18 to TRBJ1-1; no definite D call. CDR3 length: 14 residues. V lost 3 bases and J lost 3, with 11 bases in between. Germline V gene data show CDR1 as KGHSH and CDR2 as LQKENI. The DNA of the CDR3 is TGTGCCAGCTCACCCCAGCGCTCGGACACTGAAGCTTTCTTT. Its protein is CASSPQRSDTEAFF.

This chain joins TRBV7-8 and TRBJ2-1, with D possibly being TRBD1 (7 bases). Germline V CDR1 and CDR2: SGHVS, FQNEAQ. This CDR3 comprises 16 residues. The ends were cut back, 5 bases at V and 3 bases at J, with 17 bases in the middle. In nucleotides, the CDR3 is TGTGCCAGCAGCCCGCTCGGGGGACAGATCTACAATGAGCAGTTCTTC. Its translation is CASSPLGGQIYNEQFF.

The J gene is TRBJ2-1, the V gene TRBV6-5, with 8 bases aligning to TRBD2. Trimming removed 0 bases from V and 7 bases from J; junction bases left unmatched: 8. The CDR3 runs to 16 residues. CDR1 and CDR2 from the germline V gene are MNHEY and SVGAGI. The CDR3 region has the DNA TGTGCCAGCAGTTACTCGAGGCTAGCGGGTGGTAATGAGCAGTTCTTC. It codes for CASSYSRLAGGNEQFF.

The chain joins TRBV14 to TRBJ1-1; tentative D call: TRBD1 (5 bases). V was pared by 2 bases and J by 0 bases, with 10 bases between. Germline assignment: CDR1 SGHDN and CDR2 FVKESK. The CDR3 consists of 15 residues. The CDR3 here is CASSQTGGMNTEAFF. For the CDR3, the DNA is TGTGCCAGCAGCCAAACCGGGGGAATGAACACTGAAGCTTTCTTT.

CDR3 in amino acids: CASSPGAYNSPLHF. CDR3 DNA: TGTGCCAGCAGCCCCGGGGCCTATAATTCACCCCTCCACTTT. The J gene is TRBJ1-6, the V gene TRBV6-4; no clear D gene. This CDR3 has 14 residues. V was clipped by 6 bases and J by 2 bases, with 8 bases between them. From germline, CDR1 is MRHNA and CDR2 SNTAGT.

The chain combines TRBV29-1 with TRBJ2-3, with a tentative D call TRBD2 (5 bases). V shed 7 bases and J shed 2 bases, with 13 bases lying between them. Germline V gene lookup returns CDR1 SQVTM and CDR2 ANQGSEA. The CDR3 is made up of 13 amino acids. The CDR3 loop reads CSGGNGDTDTQYF. The CDR3 region has the DNA TGCAGCGGAGGAAACGGGGACACAGATACGCAGTATTTT.